The rows below give T cell receptor beta chains drawn from one sample of a study of blood T cells in healthy people across ages. TCRdb re-derived calls from the 5' RACE reads in MiXCR, one entry per CDR3 protein. The sample yields over 600,000 distinct CDR3 sequences, 40% to 45% seen once. Source material: blood. Every receptor here comes from a man older than 75 in good health. CDR3s include the opening cysteine and the closing phenylalanine or tryptophan. The order of the fields is V gene, D gene, clone size, J gene, CDR3 DNA, CDR3 protein. D genes are given only for firm matches. Size values are once, few and many counts, or a class for expanded clones, and some rows have none.

TRBV28	.	.	TRBJ1-5	TGTGCCAGCAGTTTTGGGGGGGTAAGAACCCAGCATTTT	CASSFGGVRTQHF
TRBV6-2/TRBV6-3	.	.	TRBJ1-5	TGTGCCAGCAGTTCGACCAAGGGGCAGCCCCAGCATTTT	CASSSTKGQPQHF
TRBV10-2	.	few	TRBJ1-4	TGCGCCAGCAGTCAAGGAAGGAGGGGTGAAAAACTGTTTTTT	CASSQGRRGEKLFF
TRBV6-1	TRBD2	.	TRBJ2-1	TGTGCCAGCAGGGTGGCTAGCGGGGGATACAATGAGCAGTTCTTC	CASRVASGGYNEQFF
TRBV20-1	.	.	TRBJ2-2	TGCAGTGCTAAGGGGACGAGGCTTTTTGGGGAGCTGTTTTTT	CSAKGTRLFGELFF
TRBV7-2	.	many	TRBJ2-7	TGTGCCAGCAGTCCGGACTTAACCTACGAGCAGTACTTC	CASSPDLTYEQYF
TRBV21-1	.	.	TRBJ2-4	TGTGCCAGGGGCCGGGACAGCGAGAATGGGGACATTCAGTACTTC	CARGRDSENGDIQYF
TRBV7-2	.	many	TRBJ2-3	TGTGCCAGCAGCTTCCCCAGTGGCACGCAGTATTTT	CASSFPSGTQYF
TRBV6-5	TRBD1	.	TRBJ2-7	TGTGCCAGCAGTTCCCCGGGACAGGCCTACTACGAGCAGTACTTC	CASSSPGQAYYEQYF
TRBV4-3	TRBD2	.	TRBJ2-5	TGCGCCAGCAGCCAAGATCACTTTAAAGGTAGCGGGAGTTGGGATGAGCAGTACTTC	CASSQDHFKGSGSWDEQYF
TRBV4-2	.	.	TRBJ2-1	TGTGCCAGCAGCCAAGAAACGATGCGGGTGGGGGGAGAGCAGTTCTTC	CASSQETMRVGGEQFF
TRBV10-1	.	few	TRBJ2-7	TGCGCCAGCAGCTCGGGACGGTACTACGAGCAGTACTTC	CASSSGRYYEQYF
TRBV7-9	TRBD2	few	TRBJ2-7	TGTGCCAGCAGCTTACTCGGGACTAACGCCTACGAGCAGTACTTC	CASSLLGTNAYEQYF
TRBV10-3	.	.	TRBJ2-2	TGTGCCATCAGTGAGTTACAGGGATCCACCGGGGAGCTGTTTTTT	CAISELQGSTGELFF
TRBV11-2	TRBD1	many	TRBJ2-7	TGTGCCAGCAGCTTAGGGGTTAGGACAGGCGACTACGAGCAGTACTTC	CASSLGVRTGDYEQYF
TRBV11-3	TRBD2	few	TRBJ2-3	TGTGCCAGCAGCTTAGGTGGGAGGGCCTTAGATACGCAGTATTTT	CASSLGGRALDTQYF
TRBV7-9	.	.	TRBJ2-3	TGTGCCAGCAGCTTAAGAGGGAAAACAGATACGCAGTATTTT	CASSLRGKTDTQYF
TRBV20-1	.	.	TRBJ2-1	TGCAGTGCTCCTCCGGGGTATAAGCTCTACAATGAGCAGTTCTTC	CSAPPGYKLYNEQFF
TRBV7-8	.	.	TRBJ1-1	TGTGCCAGCAGCTTAGTGCTCGGCACGGGGAACACTGAAGCTTTCTTT	CASSLVLGTGNTEAFF
TRBV9	.	.	TRBJ1-5	TGTGCCAGCAGCCCCGGGGGGTCCAGCGGTAGCAATCAGCCCCATCATTTT	CASSPGGSSGSNQPHHF
TRBV27	TRBD2	.	TRBJ2-5	TGTGCCAGCAGTTTATCTTCTAGCGGGAGGGAGACCCAGTACTTC	CASSLSSSGRETQYF
TRBV30	.	.	TRBJ1-1	TGTGCCTGGACTATGGGTCTGGGGGACACTGAAGCTTTCTTT	CAWTMGLGDTEAFF
TRBV9	.	many	TRBJ2-3	TGTGCCAGCAGCCCCCGAGGTGGCACAGATACGCAGTATTTT	CASSPRGGTDTQYF
TRBV3-1	.	many	TRBJ2-7	TGTGCCAGCAGCCAAGAGGGACGGGCAGGGGATTGGAAGCAGTACTTC	CASSQEGRAGDWKQYF
TRBV7-2	TRBD2	few	TRBJ2-5	TGTGCCAGCAGCTTCGTTGCCCGGGGGGGAGAGACCCAGTACTTC	CASSFVARGGETQYF
TRBV20-1	TRBD2	.	TRBJ2-7	TGCAGTGCTAGAGATCCAGCGGGGCTCTCCTACGAGCAGTACTTC	CSARDPAGLSYEQYF
TRBV3-1	TRBD2	few	TRBJ2-1	TGTGCCAGCAGCCAAAGGTCACGGGGGGGCCTTGCCTACAATGAGCAGTTCTTC	CASSQRSRGGLAYNEQFF
TRBV9	.	.	TRBJ2-7	TGTGCCAGCAGCCCCTCACAGATCAGCTCCTACGAGCAGTACTTC	CASSPSQISSYEQYF
TRBV4-3	.	many	TRBJ2-7	TGCGCCAGCAGCCAGGTGTCGACAGCCATAGGGACGTACGAGCAGTACTTC	CASSQVSTAIGTYEQYF
TRBV20-1	.	.	TRBJ1-6	TGCAGTGCGGTCGAAGATTCACCCCTCCACTTT	CSAVEDSPLHF
TRBV20-1	TRBD2	few	TRBJ2-5	TGCAGTGCTAGGCCGGGACTAGCGGGGGGCCAAGAGACCCAGTACTTC	CSARPGLAGGQETQYF
TRBV12-5	.	few	TRBJ1-1	TGTGCTAGTGGTTTGCTTAGTCGGGGACGGTCTGAAGCTTTCTTT	CASGLLSRGRSEAFF
TRBV6-1	.	.	TRBJ1-5	TGTGCCAGCAGTGATATTGGGGTTCAGCCCCAGCATTTT	CASSDIGVQPQHF
TRBV20-1	TRBD1	.	TRBJ2-6	TGCAGTACCCCGGGACAGGCGATCTCTGGGGCCAACGTCCTGACTTTC	CSTPGQAISGANVLTF
TRBV7-2	TRBD1	.	TRBJ1-2	TGTGCCAACAGCTTAGGGACAGATCTGGGTGGCTACACCTTC	CANSLGTDLGGYTF
TRBV5-1	.	.	TRBJ2-3	TGCGCCAGCAGCTTGGGGCACCTGCCTAGCACAGATACGCAGTATTTT	CASSLGHLPSTDTQYF
TRBV6-1	TRBD1	.	TRBJ2-5	TGTGCCAGCAGTGATGGGACAGGGTACAAGACCCAGTACTTC	CASSDGTGYKTQYF
TRBV4-3	.	.	TRBJ1-4	TGCGCCAGCAGCCAAGATATTGGACAGCAAATTGAAAAACTGTTTTTT	CASSQDIGQQIEKLFF
TRBV5-1	TRBD1	.	TRBJ1-1	TGCGCCAGCAGCTTGGAGGCGGGACAGGGGAACGCTGAAGCTTTCTTT	CASSLEAGQGNAEAFF
TRBV6-4	.	.	TRBJ2-2	TGTGCCAGCAGTGAATATCTGGCCCGCCCGAACACCGGGGAGCTGTTTTTT	CASSEYLARPNTGELFF
TRBV9	.	few	TRBJ2-7	TGTGCCAGCAGCCCACGGGACTCTTTCTACGAGCAGTACTTC	CASSPRDSFYEQYF
TRBV7-2	.	.	TRBJ2-4	TGTGCCAGCGCCAAAAGGACGGAGTCCTACGAGCTGTACTTC	CASAKRTESYELYF